Below are 14 T cell receptor beta chains sequenced from a single sample in a study of human T cells and chemical hapten exposure. MiXCR, applied by TCRdb to the RACE reads, yields one record per CDR3 protein. The sample lists under 450,000 distinct CDR3 sequences, approximately 5.1% occurring once. Sample time point: patch test 1, 2 weeks after DPC sensitization. Regarding treatment: therapeutic diphenylcyclopropenone sensitization with weekly scalp DPC. Material: whole blood, obtained in connection with sensitization to the hapten diphenylcyclopropenone (DPC). The receptors were gathered from a woman aged 45-65 years with alopecia areata. Some clones in this sample may be carry-over from other donors' samples.

This clonotype has just a few counts. This rearrangement joins TRBV7-9 to TRBJ2-7; perhaps TRBD1 as D (5 bases). Between the trimmed V and J ends, which lost 0 bases and 5 bases, there was a span of 11 bases. The CDR3 runs 14 residues. Germline CDR1 is SEHNR and CDR2 is FQNEAQ (reference sequence). This CDR3 is CASSLAQGRNEQYF. DNA for the CDR3: TGTGCCAGCAGCTTAGCCCAGGGAAGAAACGAGCAGTACTTC. The full variable domain, in which reference TRBV7-9 and TRBJ2-7 provide the parts outside the CDR3, is DTGVSQNPRHKITKRGQNVTFRCDPISEHNRLYWYRQTLGQGPEFLTYFQNEAQLEKSRLLSDRFSAERPKGSFSTLEIQRTEQGDSAMYLCASSLAQGRNEQYFGPGTRLTVT.

This clonotype was counted many times. Here the CDR3 DNA reads TGTGCCAGCAGTGATGGACTAGCGGGACACAATGAGCAGTTCTTC. Residues: CASSDGLAGHNEQFF. The V gene is TRBV12-3 or TRBV12-4, the J gene TRBJ2-1, with 12 nucleotides matching TRBD2. This CDR3 has 15 amino acids. The trim removed 5 bases at V and 5 bases at J, leaving 4 bases unmatched.

This clonotype was seen at least ten times. The chain links TRBV5-1 to TRBJ1-2; D may be TRBD1 (5 bases). The CDR3 is made up of 15 amino acids. Trimming pared 1 base from V and 3 bases from J, leaving 13 bases between. The germline gives CDR1 SGHRS, CDR2 YFSETQ. The CDR3 here is CASSLYGREDYGYTF. CDR3 DNA sequence: TGCGCCAGCAGCTTGTATGGCAGGGAAGACTATGGCTACACCTTC.

This chain uses TRBV6-1 with TRBJ1-1; the D is unclear. The CDR3 is 14 residues long. V was shortened by 1 base and J by 4 bases, with 10 bases between the two germline ends. Germline-derived CDR1 and CDR2 are MNHNS and SASEGT. The CDR3 DNA sequence: TGTGCCAGCAGTGAAGAGGGTTTAGGCACTGAAGCTTTCTTT. It yields the protein CASSEEGLGTEAFF.

Many counts were recorded for this clonotype. The J gene is TRBJ2-7, the V gene TRBV29-1, with D possibly matching TRBD1 (6 bases). Germline V gene lookup returns CDR1 SQVTM and CDR2 ANQGSEA. Between the trimmed V and J ends, which lost 4 bases and 12 bases, there was a span of 16 bases. CDR3 size: 11 residues. The CDR3 DNA reads as TGCAGCGTTGGGGACAATACCCCGGCGTACTTC. Encoded protein: CSVGDNTPAYF.

This clonotype was seen repeatedly, ten times or more. The chain recombines TRBV12-3 or TRBV12-4 with TRBJ2-5, with D uncertain. Trimming took off 5 bases at V and 4 bases at J, with 11 bases between the two ends. This CDR3 is built from 13 residues. This CDR3 reads CASSLRIGETQYF. CDR3 bases: TGTGCCAGCAGTCTTCGGATCGGAGAGACCCAGTACTTC.

This clonotype appeared many times. This rearrangement joins TRBV9 to TRBJ2-1; the D gene is possibly TRBD2 (6 bases). CDR3 length: 14 amino acids. The V and J ends lost 2 bases and 8 bases respectively, with 14 bases between them. In germline, CDR1 is SGDLS, CDR2 YYNGEE. CDR3 nucleotides: TGTGCCAGCAGCGTGGGAGGAGTTTCCGATGAGCAGTTCTTC. It codes for CASSVGGVSDEQFF.

In its sample, this clonotype was seen a few times. The V and J genes are TRBV27 and TRBJ2-7, with D perhaps matching TRBD1 (6 bases). CDR3 length: 15 residues. Between the trimmed V and J ends, which lost 7 bases and 1 base, there was a span of 17 bases. CDR1 and CDR2 from the germline V gene are MNHEY and SMNVEV (reference sequence). The CDR3 bases are TGTGCCAGCAACCCCGGACAGTACCCTTCCTACGAGCAGTACTTC. This encodes CASNPGQYPSYEQYF.

This clonotype has a count of ten or more. The genes are TRBV27 and TRBJ2-3; D not resolved. The V gene's germline CDR1 is MNHEY and CDR2 SMNVEV (reference sequence). The CDR3 covers 13 residues. V was pared by 2 bases and J by 2 bases, with 5 bases between. The CDR3 nucleotides read TGTGCCAGCAGTTTACGTTACACAGATACGCAGTATTTT. Residues: CASSLRYTDTQYF.

This clonotype was picked up many times. This chain uses TRBV29-1 with TRBJ1-4; 10 positions agree with TRBD1. Germline loops: CDR1 SQVTM, CDR2 ANQGSEA. CDR3 length: 15 residues. Trimming cost V 0 bases and J 10 bases; bases outside gene matches: 8. The CDR3 reads CSVEDPGQGEGKLFF. Here the CDR3 DNA reads TGCAGCGTTGAAGATCCAGGACAGGGGGAGGGAAAACTGTTTTTT.

This clonotype has at least ten counts. The CDR3 sequence: CSVESDSRRSYNEQFF. The DNA for the CDR3 is TGCAGCGTTGAAAGTGATAGCAGACGCTCCTACAATGAGCAGTTCTTC. The chain joins TRBV29-1 to TRBJ2-1, with D unresolved. Germline loops: CDR1 SQVTM, CDR2 ANQGSEA. CDR3 length equals 16 residues. V gave up 2 bases and J gave up 0 bases, with 14 bases separating them.

This clonotype turned up a few times. The chain recombines TRBV29-1 with TRBJ1-4; 10 nucleotides agree with TRBD1. The CDR3 has 14 amino acids. Germline V gene sequence: CDR1 SQVTM, CDR2 ANQGSEA. Trimming took 6 bases from V and 2 from J; bases not matched to a gene: 3. Here the CDR3 DNA reads TGCAGCGTGGGGGGACAGGGGACTAATGAAAAACTGTTTTTT. Its translation is CSVGGQGTNEKLFF.

The V call is TRBV20-1, the J call TRBJ1-4; TRBD1 might be the D (6 bases). The CDR3 has 14 residues. The V end lost 6 bases, the J end lost 0 bases, and 11 bases lay between the germline ends. Germline V gives CDR1 DFQATT, CDR2 SNEGSKA (reference sequence). The CDR3 is CSAAGAATNEKLFF. CDR3 bases: TGCAGTGCGGCGGGGGCGGCAACTAATGAAAAACTGTTTTTT.

This clonotype was observed many times. J is TRBJ2-7 and V is TRBV3-1, with a weak D call TRBD2 (6 bases). This CDR3 is built from 13 residues. Germline assignment: CDR1 LGHDT and CDR2 YNNKEL (reference sequence). V was pared by 1 base and J by 7 bases, with 11 bases between. This CDR3 is CASSQVTGGEQYF. CDR3 bases: TGTGCCAGCAGCCAAGTAACAGGAGGGGAGCAGTACTTC.